This TCR beta chain is drawn from a study of low-dose radiotherapy and immunotherapy resistance in tumors. On the study more broadly: Each fraction for Cohort 1 was 0.5 Gy, given every 2 weeks, and the total came to 6.5 Gy. Every six weeks patients received intravenous ipilimumab 1 mg/kg, and every two weeks they received intravenous nivolumab 240 mg.

As to time point: after trial treatment. The treatment: LDRT plus nivolumab, ipilimumab, low-dose cyclophosphamide and aspirin (RACIN trial). The donors' treatment consisted of nivolumab, ipilimumab, aspirin, low-dose cyclophosphamide and low-dose radiotherapy. TRAV- and TRBV-specific primers primed first-strand cDNA, covering alpha and beta chains. TCR amplification involved 20 to 25 PCR cycles with a constant-region primer and V-primer adapter. Amplification (by in vitro transcription) was performed on isolated mRNA. TCRdb re-derived calls from the reads in MiXCR, one entry per CDR3 protein. The sample includes around 80,000 distinct CDR3 sequences, under 20% seen only once; the top ten take about 1.3%. J gave up 3 bases and V 3 bases, and 3 bases lay outside the gene matches. Germline CDR1 and CDR2: MNHEY and SMNVEV (reference sequence). The CDR3 has 14 amino acids.

This TCR derives from a male donor with prostate cancer. This sample comprised PBMCs, obtained after low-dose radiotherapy plus immunotherapy. The chain links TRBV27 to TRBJ2-7, with 9 bases lining up with TRBD2. The CDR3 loop reads CASSFSGSGYEQYF. For the CDR3, the DNA is TGTGCCAGCAGTTTTAGCGGGAGCGGCTACGAGCAGTACTTC.